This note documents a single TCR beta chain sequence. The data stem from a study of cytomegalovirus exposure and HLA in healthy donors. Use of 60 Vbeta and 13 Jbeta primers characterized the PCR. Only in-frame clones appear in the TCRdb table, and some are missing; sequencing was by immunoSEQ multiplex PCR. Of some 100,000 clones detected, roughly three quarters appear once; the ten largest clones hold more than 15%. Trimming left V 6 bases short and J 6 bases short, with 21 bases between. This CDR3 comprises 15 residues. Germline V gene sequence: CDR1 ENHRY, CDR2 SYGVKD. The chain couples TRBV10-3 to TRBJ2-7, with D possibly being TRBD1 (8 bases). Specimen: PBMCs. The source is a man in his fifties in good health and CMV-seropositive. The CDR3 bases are TGTGCCATCAGGGGGGGGGACAGGACGGCCGCCGAGCAGTACTTC. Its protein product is CAIRGGDRTAAEQYF.